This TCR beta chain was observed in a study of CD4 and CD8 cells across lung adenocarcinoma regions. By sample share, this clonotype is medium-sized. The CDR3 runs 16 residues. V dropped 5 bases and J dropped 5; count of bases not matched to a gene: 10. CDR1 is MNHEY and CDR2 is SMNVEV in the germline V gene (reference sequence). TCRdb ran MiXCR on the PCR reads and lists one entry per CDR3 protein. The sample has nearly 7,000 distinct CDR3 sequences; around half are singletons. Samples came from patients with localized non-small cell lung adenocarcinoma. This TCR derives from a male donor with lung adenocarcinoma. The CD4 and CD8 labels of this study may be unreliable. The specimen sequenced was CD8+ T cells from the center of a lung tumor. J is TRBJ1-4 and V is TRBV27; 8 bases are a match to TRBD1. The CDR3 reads CASSQSPGTGNEKLFF. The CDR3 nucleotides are TGTGCCAGCAGTCAATCCCCCGGGACAGGAAATGAAAAACTGTTTTTT.